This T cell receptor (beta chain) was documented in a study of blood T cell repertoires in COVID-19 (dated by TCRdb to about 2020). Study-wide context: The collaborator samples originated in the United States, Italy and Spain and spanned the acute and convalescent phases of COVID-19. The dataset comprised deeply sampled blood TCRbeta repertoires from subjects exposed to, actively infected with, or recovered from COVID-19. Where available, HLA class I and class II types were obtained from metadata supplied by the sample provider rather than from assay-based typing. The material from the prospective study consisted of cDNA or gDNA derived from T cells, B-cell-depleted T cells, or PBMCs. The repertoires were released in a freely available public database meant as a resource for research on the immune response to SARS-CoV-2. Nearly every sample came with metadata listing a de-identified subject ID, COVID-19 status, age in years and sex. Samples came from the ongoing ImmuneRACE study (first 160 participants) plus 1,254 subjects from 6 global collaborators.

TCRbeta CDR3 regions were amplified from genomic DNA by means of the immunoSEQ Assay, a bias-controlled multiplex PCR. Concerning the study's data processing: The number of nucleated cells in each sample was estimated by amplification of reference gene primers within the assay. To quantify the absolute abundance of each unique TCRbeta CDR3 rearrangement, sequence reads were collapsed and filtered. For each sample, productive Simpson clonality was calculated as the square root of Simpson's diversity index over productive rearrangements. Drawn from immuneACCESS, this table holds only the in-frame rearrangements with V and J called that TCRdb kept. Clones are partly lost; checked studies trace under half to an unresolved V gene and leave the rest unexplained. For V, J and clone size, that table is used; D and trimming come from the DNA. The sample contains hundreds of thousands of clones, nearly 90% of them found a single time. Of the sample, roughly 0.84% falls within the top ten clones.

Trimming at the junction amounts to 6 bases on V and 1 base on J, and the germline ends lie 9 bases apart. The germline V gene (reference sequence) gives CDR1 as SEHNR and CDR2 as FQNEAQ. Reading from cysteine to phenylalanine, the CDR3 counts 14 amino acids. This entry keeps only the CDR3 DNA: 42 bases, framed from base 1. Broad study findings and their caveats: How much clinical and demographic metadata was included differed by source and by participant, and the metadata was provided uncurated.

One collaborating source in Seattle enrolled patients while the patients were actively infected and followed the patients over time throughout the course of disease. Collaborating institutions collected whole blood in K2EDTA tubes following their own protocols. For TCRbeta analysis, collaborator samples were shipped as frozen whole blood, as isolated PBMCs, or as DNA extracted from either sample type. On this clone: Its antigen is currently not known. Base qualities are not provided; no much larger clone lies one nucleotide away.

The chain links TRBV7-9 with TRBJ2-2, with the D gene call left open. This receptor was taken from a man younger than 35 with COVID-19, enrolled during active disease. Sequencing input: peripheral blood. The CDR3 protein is CASSEYKNTGELFF. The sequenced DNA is TGTGCCAGCAGTGAATACAAGAACACCGGGGAGCTGTTTTTT.